This TCR beta chain was sequenced for a study of OX40 agonist ivuxolimab in advanced cancers. Overall study findings and caveats: CD4+ T cells averaged fewer expanded clones than CD8+ T cells.

V was clipped by 4 bases and J by 9 bases, with 13 bases between them. Germline V CDR1 and CDR2: MGHRA, YSYEKL. CDR3 length: 13 residues. Profiled with immunoSEQ multiplex PCR; TCRdb holds only in-frame clones, not every one. The sample shows 36,000 or so clones, around 77% of them seen only once. Details on this clone: Its target is not known.

The TCR comes from an adult with an advanced solid tumor such as melanoma, head and neck, liver or kidney cancer. This rearrangement joins TRBV4-1 to TRBJ1-5, with D hard to call. Here the sequenced sample was CD4+ or CD8+ T cells sorted from blood, taken in a trial of the OX40 agonist ivuxolimab. The CDR3: CASSPGPFGPQHF. The CDR3 DNA follows: TGCGCCAGCAGCCCAGGACCCTTCGGGCCCCAGCATTTT.